Listed below are T cell receptor beta chains from one sample, sequenced in a study of cytomegalovirus exposure and HLA in healthy donors. Profiling relied on immunoSEQ multiplex PCR, and the TCRdb table lists in-frame clones only, not all of them. Altogether 150,000 to 200,000 clones are present, roughly three quarters being singletons, with the ten largest covering 7.4%. The specimen was PBMCs. These receptors were taken from a male donor in good health and CMV-seropositive. Both conserved end residues are part of each CDR3. A D gene is named only where the DNA matches it firmly. Not every row has a clone size; where given, it reads once, few, many or a size class.

j_gene | abundance | d_gene | v_gene | CDR3nt | CDR3aa
TRBJ2-1 | NA | NA | TRBV30 | TGTGCCTGGAGACACGCGACAGGGAGGCACCTGAGCTCCTACAATGAGCAGTTCTTC | CAWRHATGRHLSSYNEQFF
TRBJ2-7 | NA | NA | TRBV13 | TGTGCCAGCAGCCTGGGGCGAGAGCAGTACTTC | CASSLGREQYF
TRBJ2-7 | few | NA | TRBV18 | TGTGCCAGCTCACCACGGCGGGGCAACTCCTACGAGCAGTACTTC | CASSPRRGNSYEQYF
TRBJ2-5 | once | NA | TRBV6-1 | TGTGCCAGCAGTCCCGCCTCGGAGGGGACCCAGTACTTC | CASSPASEGTQYF
TRBJ2-6 | NA | NA | TRBV5-1 | TGCGCCAGCAGCTTGACAGGGAGTGGGGGAGGGGCCAACGTCCTGACTTTC | CASSLTGSGGGANVLTF
TRBJ1-2 | NA | NA | TRBV9 | TGTGCCAGCAGCGGAAGTCCAGTCTATGGCTACACCTTC | CASSGSPVYGYTF
TRBJ2-7 | NA | TRBD1 | TRBV19 | TGTGCCAGTACCCCCGGGACAGGGACCTACGAGCAGTACTTC | CASTPGTGTYEQYF
TRBJ1-2 | few | TRBD1 | TRBV5-1 | TGCGCCAGCAGCTCCCGACAGGGCGGGAACTATGGCTACACCTTC | CASSSRQGGNYGYTF
TRBJ2-1 | NA | NA | TRBV5-1 | TGCGCCAGCAGCGTGGCCCTCTCCTCCTACAATGAGCAGTTCTTC | CASSVALSSYNEQFF
TRBJ2-7 | NA | TRBD2 | TRBV7-9 | TGTGCCAGCAGCCCGCGGACTAGCGGGGGGGCCTCATACGAGCAGTACTTC | CASSPRTSGGASYEQYF
TRBJ2-7 | NA | NA | TRBV7-9 | TGTTCCAGCAGCCTCGGGTGGGTGGAGCAGTACTTC | CSSSLGWVEQYF
TRBJ2-2 | NA | TRBD2 | TRBV5-1 | TGCGCCAGCGAACCCCTAGCGGGGATCGGGGAGCTGTTTTTT | CASEPLAGIGELFF
TRBJ1-1 | few | TRBD1 | TRBV2 | TGTGCCAGTACCGGGACAGGGAATTTTGAAGCTTTCTTT | CASTGTGNFEAFF
TRBJ1-6 | NA | NA | TRBV6-5 | TGTGCCAGCAGTTCCCAGCCTCCCAGGGCCAATTCACCCCTCCACTTT | CASSSQPPRANSPLHF
TRBJ1-6 | NA | NA | TRBV30 | TGTGCCTGGAGTGGTCAGGGCGAAAATTCACCCCTCCACTTT | CAWSGQGENSPLHF
TRBJ2-5 | NA | TRBD1 | TRBV7-6 | TGTGCCAGCAGCTTACCCGGGACAGGGGAAGAGACCCAGTACTTC | CASSLPGTGEETQYF
TRBJ2-3 | NA | TRBD2 | TRBV4-3 | TGCGCCAGCAGCCGACTAGCGGGGAGCACAGATACGCAGTATTTT | CASSRLAGSTDTQYF
TRBJ2-3 | NA | TRBD2 | TRBV7-9 | TGTGCATCCCCGACTAGCGGGGGAGGCGATACGCAGTATTTT | CASPTSGGGDTQYF
TRBJ1-5 | once | TRBD1 | TRBV27 | TGTGCCAGCAGTCCCTCCGACAGGGAAGACGGCAATCAGCCCCAGCATTTT | CASSPSDREDGNQPQHF
TRBJ2-5 | NA | NA | TRBV5-6 | TGTGCCAGCAGCTCGGGACTGCGTGTGACCCAGTACTTC | CASSSGLRVTQYF
TRBJ2-7 | NA | TRBD2 | TRBV5-1 | TGCGCCAGCAGCCCGGGGACTAGCGGGTACGAGCAGTACTTC | CASSPGTSGYEQYF
TRBJ2-7 | NA | TRBD1 | TRBV27 | TGTGCCAGCAGCTACGGGACAGCCGCCTACGAGCAGTACTTC | CASSYGTAAYEQYF
TRBJ2-7 | NA | TRBD1 | TRBV2 | TGTGCCAGCAGTGTGGTGGCCGGGACAGGGTCTCCGTACTTC | CASSVVAGTGSPYF